This record concerns one T cell receptor (beta chain) sequence. Its antigen is as yet unknown. The investigators split CD4+ cells into a CD45RA+ naive subset and a CD45RA-negative memory subset. This entry belongs to a study of shared clonotypes between healthy human individuals. For the study at large: Per donor, CD8 memory used one plate, CD8 naive used two, CD4 memory used three and CD4 naive used three.

Findings and caveats of the study: Estimated richness was generally greater in naive than memory subsets.

Deep was the level used in running the assay. Some clones are missing from TCRdb's copy, which holds only in-frame ones; the method was immunoSEQ multiplex PCR. Found here are approximately 1.4 million clones, approximately 98% of them singletons; the top ten hold roughly 0.4%. Source material: naive CD4+ T cells sorted from blood. Subset given: CD45RA+ positively selected. The source of this sequence is a man aged 30 to 45 in good health.

CDR3 protein: CASSQDWNQPYEQYF. CDR3 nucleotide sequence: TGCGCCAGCAGCCAAGATTGGAATCAACCCTACGAGCAGTACTTC. The chain recombines TRBV4-3 with TRBJ2-7, with D unclear. Germline V gives CDR1 LGHNA, CDR2 YSLEER. V shed 0 bases and J shed 2 bases, with 11 bases lying between them. This CDR3 is 15 amino acids long.